Following are 8 T cell receptor beta chains from one sample sequenced in a study of blood T cells in healthy people across ages. Primed by a sample-barcoded 5' primer and a J-beta primer mix, a second PCR proceeded for roughly 6 to 12 cycles. TCRdb analysed the 5' RACE reads with MiXCR anew, one entry per CDR3 protein. In the table there are about 970,000 distinct CDR3 sequences, around 54% of which are singletons. Sequenced: blood. The source of these receptors is a woman aged 60-70 years in good health.

This rearrangement joins TRBV4-1 to TRBJ2-3; 7 positions match TRBD2. CDR3 size: 16 residues. With 5 bases clipped from V and 0 bases from J, the junction kept 8 bases outside the gene matches. CDR1 is MGHRA, CDR2 YSYEKL, per germline. The CDR3 DNA sequence: TGCGCCAGCAGCGGGCTAGCGGAGGGTAGCACAGATACGCAGTATTTT. Its protein is CASSGLAEGSTDTQYF.

The chain uses TRBV20-1 and TRBJ2-4, with 7 bases identical to TRBD2. The DNA end is more similar to TRBJ2-7, so the J call may be wrong. CDR3 length: 15 residues. Germline V gene lookup returns CDR1 DFQATT and CDR2 SNEGSKA (reference sequence). CDR3 region: CSARASGSLSYEQYF. The CDR3 region has the DNA TGCAGTGCTAGGGCTAGCGGATCTTTATCCTACGAGCAGTACTTC.

The table lists this clonotype with a few counts. The CDR3 coding sequence is TGCGCCAGCAGCCAAGCGGTCACTCAGAAGACCCAGTACTTC. This codes for CASSQAVTQKTQYF. The chain joins TRBV4-1 to TRBJ2-5, with D hard to call. Trimming pared 1 base from V and 6 bases from J, leaving 12 bases between. Germline V gene data show CDR1 as MGHRA and CDR2 as YSYEKL. The CDR3 has 14 residues.

This clonotype has only a few counts. Here the CDR3 reads CASSRNLQGGKAYEQYF. CDR3 DNA: TGCGCCAGCAGCCGGAATTTACAAGGGGGAAAGGCCTACGAGCAGTACTTC. This chain uses TRBV4-1 with TRBJ2-7, with D perhaps TRBD1 (6 bases). This CDR3 is 17 amino acids long. The V and J ends lost 4 bases and 2 bases respectively, with 21 bases between them. CDR1 and CDR2 (germline): MGHRA, YSYEKL.

The chain uses TRBV15 and TRBJ2-4; 9 nucleotides match TRBD2. The CDR3 loop spans 13 amino acids. The germline gives CDR1 LNHNV, CDR2 YYDKDF (reference sequence). Trimming removed 4 bases from V and 12 bases from J; junction bases left unmatched: 7. DNA of the CDR3: TGTGCCACCAGCATTCCGGCGGGAGGGACTCAGTACTTC. Encoded protein: CATSIPAGGTQYF.

CDR3 bases: TGTGCCAGCAGTTACAGGGGGACAGGGGAGAACGAGCAGTACTTC. Encoded protein: CASSYRGTGENEQYF. The rearrangement uses TRBV6-5 and TRBJ2-5; 10 bases are shared with TRBD1. The J call may be mistaken, given a closer DNA end match to TRBJ2-7. This CDR3 spans 15 amino acids. CDR1 is MNHEY and CDR2 is SVGAGI in the germline V gene.

The chain is built from TRBV15 and TRBJ2-7; D gene unclear. This CDR3 has 14 residues. Trimming took 3 bases from V and 5 from J, leaving 14 bases between them. CDR1 and CDR2 (germline): LNHNV, YYDKDF (reference sequence). CDR3 sequence (DNA): TGTGCCACCAGCAGTCGAGAATGGTCGAACGAGCAGTACTTC. It codes for CATSSREWSNEQYF.

On this clonotype itself: A read error is possible here, since a much larger clone lies one base away. The chain carries TRBV2 and TRBJ2-4; D may correspond to TRBD1 or TRBD2 (5 bases each). The J call could be wrong; TRBJ2-7 is a better fit for the DNA end. This CDR3 has 14 residues. CDR1 and CDR2 (germline): SNHLY, FYNNEI. The CDR3 coding sequence is TGTGCCAGCAAGTCCGGGGCACCAGGCTCCGAGCAGTACTTC. Translating gives CASKSGAPGSEQYF.